These 29 T cell receptor beta chains were sequenced from one sample in a study of blood T cells in healthy people across ages. Using a J-beta primer mix together with a sample-barcoded 5' primer, a second PCR was run for roughly 7 to 12 cycles. One entry per CDR3 protein results from TCRdb running MiXCR on the 5' RACE reads. Counted here are roughly 1.5 million distinct CDR3 sequences, 42% occurring once; the ten biggest clones make up about 4%. Sequencing was performed on blood. The receptors shown here come from a woman between 18 and 29 years old in good health.

This sequence joins TRBV20-1 and TRBJ2-2; 8 bases fit TRBD1. This CDR3 region has 20 residues. Per germline, CDR1 DFQATT and CDR2 SNEGSKA (reference sequence). Trimming cost V 1 base and J 1 base; bases outside gene matches: 17. The CDR3 protein is CSARVEGQASLILNTGELFF. Here the CDR3 DNA reads TGCAGTGCTAGAGTGGAGGGACAGGCATCTCTCATTCTGAACACCGGGGAGCTGTTTTTT.

This sequence joins TRBV7-9 and TRBJ1-1, with D possibly TRBD1 on 6 matching bases. The germline CDR1 and CDR2 sequences are SEHNR and FQNEAQ (reference sequence). The CDR3 has 17 residues. V lost 0 bases, J lost 4 bases, and 18 bases lay in between. CDR3 residues: CASSLATGRIRGTEAFF. The CDR3 DNA reads as TGTGCCAGCAGCTTAGCGACAGGAAGGATTAGGGGCACTGAAGCTTTCTTT.

This clonotype was observed a handful of times. This chain connects TRBV20-1 to TRBJ2-7; 10 bases align to TRBD2. The CDR3 loop spans 13 amino acids. Germline lookup yields CDR1 DFQATT and CDR2 SNEGSKA (reference sequence). V trimming: 5 bases; J trimming: 7 bases; junction bases outside the gene matches: 8. CDR3 in amino acids: CSAQLAGVREQYF. DNA for the CDR3: TGCAGTGCTCAGCTAGCGGGAGTGAGGGAGCAGTACTTC.

This clonotype was observed a handful of times. V is TRBV7-9 and J is TRBJ2-1; 7 bases fit TRBD1. V lost 7 bases, J lost 1 base, and 7 bases stayed unmatched. Germline CDR1 SEHNR, CDR2 FQNEAQ (reference sequence). CDR3 length: 15 amino acids. In DNA form, the CDR3 reads TGTGCCAGCACCATAGAGGGACAGTCCTACAATGAGCAGTTCTTC. Its translation is CASTIEGQSYNEQFF.

The sample holds a few counts of this clonotype. This rearrangement joins TRBV20-1 to TRBJ2-7; 7 nucleotides agree with TRBD2. After removal of 2 bases from V and 3 bases from J, the junction contained 4 bases not matched to a gene. Germline loops: CDR1 DFQATT, CDR2 SNEGSKA (reference sequence). The CDR3 is 13 residues long. Here the CDR3 reads CSARPSGVYEQYF. CDR3 nucleotide sequence: TGCAGTGCTAGACCCAGCGGGGTCTACGAGCAGTACTTC.

V gene TRBV20-1 combines with J gene TRBJ1-3, with no clear D. Germline V CDR1 and CDR2: DFQATT, SNEGSKA (reference sequence). V was shortened by 6 bases and J by 0 bases, with 15 bases between the two germline ends. The CDR3 is 15 amino acids. The chain's CDR3 is CSATQNKVSGNTIYF. The CDR3 bases are TGCAGTGCCACCCAAAATAAGGTCTCTGGAAACACCATATATTTT.

This clonotype was seen a single time. This chain uses TRBV6-2 or TRBV6-3 with TRBJ2-7; tentative D call: TRBD2 (5 bases). Per the germline V gene, CDR1 is MNHEY and CDR2 is SVGEGT. The CDR3 covers 18 residues. Trimming removed 0 bases at V and 3 bases at J, with 21 bases between. CDR3 nucleotides: TGTGCCAGCAGTTACTCGCGGCACTCTAGAGGTCGGGGCTACGAGCAGTACTTC. Translated: CASSYSRHSRGRGYEQYF.

The chain joins TRBV12-3 or TRBV12-4 to TRBJ2-4; possibly TRBD2 for D (5 bases). The closer fit of TRBJ2-7 to the DNA end suggests the J call may be wrong. CDR3 size: 12 residues. CDR3 in DNA: TGTGCCAGCAAACTAGAGACGGGCGAGCAGTACTTC. Translation: CASKLETGEQYF.

Only a few counts were recorded for this clonotype. The rearrangement links TRBV10-3 to TRBJ1-1; TRBD1 might be the D (5 bases). From germline, CDR1 is ENHRY and CDR2 SYGVKD. CDR3 length equals 12 residues. Trimming cost V 4 bases and J 6 bases, with 9 bases left between them. The CDR3 is CAISVRGSEAFF. The CDR3 nucleotides read TGTGCCATCAGTGTAAGGGGTTCTGAAGCTTTCTTT.

This clonotype was observed a handful of times. The chain recombines TRBV6-2 or TRBV6-3 with TRBJ2-6, with 11 bases fitting TRBD1. There are 17 residues in the CDR3. V lost 8 bases and J lost 0; bases outside the gene matches: 6. Germline V gives CDR1 MNHEY, CDR2 SVGEGT. The CDR3 sequence is CASGTGTGGSGANVLTF. DNA for the CDR3: TGTGCCAGCGGGACCGGGACAGGGGGCTCTGGGGCCAACGTCCTGACTTTC.

The chain has TRBV15 and TRBJ2-7; possibly TRBD2 for D (6 bases). The germline V gene has CDR1 LNHNV and CDR2 YYDKDF (reference sequence). Trimming removed 1 base from V and 0 bases from J, with 10 bases in between. CDR3 size: 15 residues. The DNA for the CDR3 is TGTGCCACCAGCAGAGGGGGGGTGCTCTCCTACGAGCAGTACTTC. Translated, it gives CATSRGGVLSYEQYF. Using reference TRBV15 and TRBJ2-7 for the parts outside the CDR3, the full variable domain is DAMVIQNPRYQVTQFGKPVTLSCSQTLNHNVMYWYQQKSSQAPKLLFHYYDKDFNNEADTPDNFQSRRPNTSFCFLDIRSPGLGDTAMYLCATSRGGVLSYEQYFGPGTRLTVT.

The chain employs TRBV20-1 and TRBJ2-1; no clear D. Matching the DNA end better, TRBJ2-7 makes the J call doubtful. Germline V CDR1 and CDR2: DFQATT, SNEGSKA (reference sequence). The CDR3 length is 13 residues. CDR3 in DNA: TGCAGTCAGCTGAAGAGCTCCTACAATGAGCAGTACTTC. Protein: CSQLKSSYNEQYF.

The sample holds a few counts of this clonotype. The chain employs TRBV29-1 and TRBJ2-7; D is ambiguous. With 5 bases removed from V and 0 bases from J, the gap between germline ends came to 11 bases. CDR1 is SQVTM and CDR2 is ANQGSEA in the germline V gene. The CDR3 is 13 residues long. CDR3 in DNA: TGCAGCGTTTACCCGGAGTCCTCCTACGAGCAGTACTTC. This sequence encodes CSVYPESSYEQYF.

This clonotype was detected once. This chain connects TRBV24-1 to TRBJ2-5; 7 bases match TRBD2. Trimming cost V 3 bases and J 4 bases; bases outside gene matches: 10. Germline CDR1 KGHDR, CDR2 SFDVKD. The CDR3 is 16 amino acids. CDR3 residues: CATSDPGRAGTETQYF. The DNA of the CDR3 is TGTGCCACCAGTGATCCCGGACGAGCGGGAACAGAGACCCAGTACTTC.

This clonotype was recorded a few times. As DNA, the CDR3 is TGCAGTGCTCGAGGAGGTGTGGGAGATACGCAGTATTTT. It translates to CSARGGVGDTQYF. The chain links TRBV20-1 to TRBJ2-3, with D possibly matching TRBD2 (5 bases). Germline V gives CDR1 DFQATT, CDR2 SNEGSKA (reference sequence). V shed 5 bases and J shed 5 bases, with 14 bases lying between them. The CDR3 contains 13 residues.

The rearrangement uses TRBV21-1 and TRBJ2-2; the table gives TRBD1 as D, unverified against the DNA. TRBV21-1 is designated a pseudogene. This CDR3 has 13 amino acids. Here the CDR3 DNA reads TGTGCCATCCGCTTCAGGGTTACCGGGGAGCTGTTTTTT. Amino acids: CAIRFRVTGELFF.

This clonotype was observed a handful of times. This chain links TRBV10-3 with TRBJ2-7; possibly TRBD1 for D (6 bases). This CDR3 is built from 13 residues. V was trimmed by 6 bases and J by 2 bases, leaving 11 bases between them. Germline loops: CDR1 ENHRY, CDR2 SYGVKD. CDR3 in amino acids: CAIRTGFTYEQYF. CDR3 coding DNA: TGTGCCATCAGAACAGGGTTCACCTACGAGCAGTACTTC.

This clonotype was seen only a few times. The CDR3 reads CASSVYSRGQPQHF. CDR3 nucleotide sequence: TGTGCCAGCAGTGTGTACTCTAGGGGTCAGCCCCAGCATTTT. The chain links TRBV2 to TRBJ1-5; D might be TRBD1 (5 bases). This CDR3 comprises 14 residues. V gave up 4 bases and J gave up 6 bases, with 13 bases separating them. The V gene's germline CDR1 is SNHLY and CDR2 FYNNEI.

This rearrangement joins TRBV18 to TRBJ2-5; weak D call: TRBD2 (5 bases). V dropped 3 bases and J dropped 5 bases, with 13 bases sitting between them. The CDR3 has 14 residues. Germline CDR1 reads KGHSH; CDR2 reads LQKENI. The DNA of the CDR3 is TGTGCCAGCTCACCGGTTACTAGATCGGAGACCCAGTACTTC. It encodes CASSPVTRSETQYF.

As for this clonotype: Compared with germline, one end of the junction differs, possibly owing to a read error. This chain links TRBV20-1 with TRBJ1-2, with no clear D. Germline CDR1 and CDR2: DFQATT and SNEGSKA (reference sequence). The CDR3 totals 14 residues. CDR3 bases: TGCAGTGGTAGAGATATGGACCATAACTATGGCTACACCTTC. This encodes CSGRDMDHNYGYTF.

This chain connects TRBV2 to TRBJ2-3, with TRBD2 matching 10 bases. The germline CDR1 and CDR2 sequences are SNHLY and FYNNEI. This CDR3 is built from 14 residues. V lost 1 base and J lost 7; bases outside the gene matches: 2. The CDR3 DNA reads as TGTGCCAGCAGTGAAGTAGCGGGAGGCAATACGCAGTATTTT. Translation: CASSEVAGGNTQYF.

Only a few counts were recorded for this clonotype. The chain combines TRBV12-3 or TRBV12-4 with TRBJ1-6; no clear D gene. The V and J ends lost 3 bases and 7 bases respectively, with 13 bases between them. There are 15 residues in the CDR3. The CDR3 is CASSLRRLLNSPLHF. The CDR3 nucleotides read TGTGCCAGCAGTTTGAGAAGGCTTTTGAATTCACCCCTCCACTTT.

The chain couples TRBV7-2 to TRBJ2-5; D perhaps matches TRBD2 (7 bases). CDR3 size: 17 residues. Trimming pared 5 bases from V and 11 bases from J, leaving 30 bases between. Germline assignment: CDR1 SGHTA and CDR2 FQGNSA. The CDR3 DNA is TGTGCCAGCAGCCCCGCCGCGGGGGCCCGATTAGGTGGTGAGCAGTACTTC. This translates into CASSPAAGARLGGEQYF.

Only one count was recorded for this clonotype. The J gene is TRBJ2-7, the V gene TRBV6-2 or TRBV6-3; the D gene is possibly TRBD1 (6 bases). The length of the CDR3 is 18 residues. CDR1 MNHEY and CDR2 SVGEGT come from the germline V gene. V lost 1 base and J lost 1, with 20 bases in between. The CDR3 DNA follows: TGTGCCAGCAGTTACTTCCCTCTGGGGGCCAGAAATTCCTACGAGCAGTACTTC. Translated: CASSYFPLGARNSYEQYF.

This clonotype was counted once. The V gene is TRBV7-2, the J gene TRBJ1-5; no clear D gene. Germline CDR1 is SGHTA and CDR2 is FQGNSA. The CDR3 has 16 residues. Between the trimmed V and J ends, which lost 5 bases and 2 bases, there was a span of 16 bases. The CDR3 coding sequence is TGTGCCAGCAGCCTCGGCACAGCAGAAGGCAATCAGCCCCAGCATTTT. The encoded protein is CASSLGTAEGNQPQHF.

The J gene is TRBJ2-3, the V gene TRBV27, with 7 bases identical to TRBD2. Trimming removed 0 bases from V and 3 bases from J; junction bases left unmatched: 6. CDR3 length: 16 amino acids. CDR1 is MNHEY and CDR2 is SMNVEV in the germline V gene (reference sequence). CDR3 bases: TGTGCCAGCAGTTTATCGTCTAGCGGAGGGACAGATACGCAGTATTTT. Encoded protein: CASSLSSSGGTDTQYF.

In this sample, this clonotype turned up a few times. The V and J genes are TRBV5-1 and TRBJ1-1; D might be TRBD1 (5 bases). The V and J ends lost 4 bases and 0 bases respectively, with 10 bases between them. Germline V gives CDR1 SGHRS, CDR2 YFSETQ. This CDR3 spans 14 amino acids. The CDR3, as DNA: TGCGCCAGCAGCCCAGGGTCCTTGAACACTGAAGCTTTCTTT. This sequence encodes CASSPGSLNTEAFF.

This clonotype was detected only once. A much bigger clone sits one base away, suggesting this may be a read error. J is TRBJ2-3 and V is TRBV9; D remains ambiguous. Germline V lookup: CDR1 SGDLS, CDR2 YYNGEE. Trimming removed 1 base from V and 2 bases from J, with 5 bases in between. CDR3 length equals 13 residues. The DNA for the CDR3 is TGTGCCAGCAGCGTACACTACACAGATACGCAGTATTTT. It yields the protein CASSVHYTDTQYF.

The gene calls are TRBV20-1 and TRBJ1-1, with a weak D call TRBD1 (6 bases). Trimming pared 0 bases from V and 4 bases from J, leaving 12 bases between. The CDR3 is 14 amino acids. The germline V gene encodes CDR1 DFQATT and CDR2 SNEGSKA (reference sequence). In DNA form, the CDR3 reads TGCAGTGCTAGAGAATTGGGGGGCGGCACTGAAGCTTTCTTT. The encoded protein is CSARELGGGTEAFF.